The T cell receptor (beta chain) described here comes from a study of CD4 T cells in relation to SARS-CoV-2 and coronaviruses. This clone was observed a handful of times. Its specificity is not known. Study-level results: The cross-reactivity analysis covered only spike protein, not other viral proteins.

Clones were read by immunoSEQ multiplex PCR, and TCRdb kept only the in-frame ones, dropping some. This table holds 15,000 to 20,000 clones, 75% to 85% found once. The V gene's germline CDR1 is LGHNA and CDR2 YNFKEQ. This CDR3 comprises 16 residues. V gave up 0 bases and J gave up 2 bases, with 11 bases separating them. The unexposed donors gave CD4+ T cells in 2011-2018, prior to COVID-19. Isolation of CD4+ T cells took place after roughly nine days in culture. Cultures received half-medium IL-2 refreshes on days 3 and 7. Sequenced material: CD4+ T cells from PBMCs, cultured in vitro. The chain recombines TRBV4-2 with TRBJ1-5; possibly TRBD1 for D (6 bases). The sequence was collected from a human donor in good health. CDR3 residues: CASSQDPGAGNQPQHF. In DNA, the CDR3 is TGTGCCAGCAGCCAAGATCCGGGGGCTGGCAATCAGCCCCAGCATTTT.